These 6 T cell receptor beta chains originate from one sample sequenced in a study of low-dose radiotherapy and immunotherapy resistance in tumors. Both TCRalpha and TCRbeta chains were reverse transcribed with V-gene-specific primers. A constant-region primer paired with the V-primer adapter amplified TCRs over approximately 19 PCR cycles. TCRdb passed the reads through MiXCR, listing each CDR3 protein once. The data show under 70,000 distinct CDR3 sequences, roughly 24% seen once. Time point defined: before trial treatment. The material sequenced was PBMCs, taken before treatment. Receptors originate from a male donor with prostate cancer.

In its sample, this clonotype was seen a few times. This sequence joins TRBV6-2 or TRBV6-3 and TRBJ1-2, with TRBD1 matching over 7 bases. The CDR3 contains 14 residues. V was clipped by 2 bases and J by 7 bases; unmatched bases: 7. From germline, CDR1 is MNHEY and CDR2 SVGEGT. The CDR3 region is CASSYATGEAGYTF. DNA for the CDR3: TGTGCCAGCAGTTACGCCACAGGGGAGGCTGGCTACACCTTC.

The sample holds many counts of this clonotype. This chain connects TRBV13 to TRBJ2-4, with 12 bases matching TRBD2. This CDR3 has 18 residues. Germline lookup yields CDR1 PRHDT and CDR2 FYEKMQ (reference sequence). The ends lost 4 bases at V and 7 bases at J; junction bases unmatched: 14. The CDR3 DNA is TGTGCCAGCAGCTCACCCCGAACAAGGACTAGCGGGGTGAACATTCAGTACTTC. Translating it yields CASSSPRTRTSGVNIQYF.

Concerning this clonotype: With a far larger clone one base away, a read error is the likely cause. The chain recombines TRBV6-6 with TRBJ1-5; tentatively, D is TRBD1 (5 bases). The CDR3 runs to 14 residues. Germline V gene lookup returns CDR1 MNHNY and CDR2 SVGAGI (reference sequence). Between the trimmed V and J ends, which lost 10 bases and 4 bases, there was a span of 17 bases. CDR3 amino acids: CAIRPDSTNQPQHF. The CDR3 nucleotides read TGTGCCATCAGGCCTGACAGTACTAATCAGCCCCAGCATTTT.

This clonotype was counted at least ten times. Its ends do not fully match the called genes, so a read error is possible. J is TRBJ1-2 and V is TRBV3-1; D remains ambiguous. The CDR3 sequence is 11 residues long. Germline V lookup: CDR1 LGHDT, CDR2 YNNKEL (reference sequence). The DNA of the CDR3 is TGTGCCAGCAGCCATGGTATTGCTGAGGCCTTC. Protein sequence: CASSHGIAEAF.

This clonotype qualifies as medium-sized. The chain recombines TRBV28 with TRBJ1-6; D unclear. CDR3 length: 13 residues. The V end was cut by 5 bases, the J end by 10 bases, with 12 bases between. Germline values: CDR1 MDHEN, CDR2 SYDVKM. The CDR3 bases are TGTGCCAGCAGTCCGGGAGTGGGATCACCCCTCCACTTT. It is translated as CASSPGVGSPLHF.

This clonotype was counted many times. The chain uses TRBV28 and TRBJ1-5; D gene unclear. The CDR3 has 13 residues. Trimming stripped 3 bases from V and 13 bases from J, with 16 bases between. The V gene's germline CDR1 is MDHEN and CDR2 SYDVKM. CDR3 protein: CASSLGNGRSQHF. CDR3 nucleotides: TGTGCCAGCAGTTTGGGGAATGGACGGTCACAGCATTTT. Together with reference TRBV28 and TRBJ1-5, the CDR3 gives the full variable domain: DVKVTQSSRYLVKRTGEKVFLECVQDMDHENMFWYRQDPGLGLRLIYFSYDVKMKEKGDIPEGYSVSREKKERFSLILESASTNQTSMYLCASSLGNGRSQHFGDGTRLSIL.